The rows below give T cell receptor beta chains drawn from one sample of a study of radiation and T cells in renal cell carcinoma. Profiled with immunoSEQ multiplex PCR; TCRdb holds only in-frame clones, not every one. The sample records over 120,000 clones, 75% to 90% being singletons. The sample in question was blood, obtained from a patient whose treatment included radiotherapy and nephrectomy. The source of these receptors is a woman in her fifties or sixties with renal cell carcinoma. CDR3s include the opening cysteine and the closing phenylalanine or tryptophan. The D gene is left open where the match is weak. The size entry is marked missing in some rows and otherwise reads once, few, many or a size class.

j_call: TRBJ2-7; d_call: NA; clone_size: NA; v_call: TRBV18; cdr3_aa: CASSPPGRNEQYF; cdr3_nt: TGTGCCAGCTCACCACCTGGCAGAAACGAGCAGTACTTC
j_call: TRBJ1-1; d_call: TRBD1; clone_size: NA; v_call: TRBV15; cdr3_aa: CATSSGGQGFLSGAFF; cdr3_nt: TGTGCCACCAGCAGTGGAGGACAGGGATTCCTCTCCGGAGCTTTCTTT
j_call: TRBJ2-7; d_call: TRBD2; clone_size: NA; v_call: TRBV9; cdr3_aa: CASSGSIAGAYEQYF; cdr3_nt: TGTGCCAGCAGCGGTAGTATAGCGGGTGCCTACGAGCAGTACTTC
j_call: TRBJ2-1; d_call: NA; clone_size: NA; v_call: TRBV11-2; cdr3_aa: CASSPSSGSHNEQFF; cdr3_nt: TGTGCCAGCAGCCCCTCCTCTGGTAGCCACAATGAGCAGTTCTTC
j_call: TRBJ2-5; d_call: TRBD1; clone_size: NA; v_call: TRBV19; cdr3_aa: CASRGDREETQYF; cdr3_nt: TGTGCCAGTAGGGGGGACAGGGAGGAGACCCAGTACTTC
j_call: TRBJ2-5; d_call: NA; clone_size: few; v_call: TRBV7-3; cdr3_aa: CASSLTRRETQYF; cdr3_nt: TGTGCCAGCAGCTTAACCCGGCGGGAGACCCAGTACTTC
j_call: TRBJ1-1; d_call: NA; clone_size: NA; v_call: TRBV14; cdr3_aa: CASSQPQGLRRTEAFF; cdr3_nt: TGTGCCAGCAGCCAACCCCAGGGACTAAGGAGGACTGAAGCTTTCTTT
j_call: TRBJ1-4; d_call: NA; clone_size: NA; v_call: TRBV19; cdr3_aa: CASSIGTDPAGNEKLFF; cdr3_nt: TGTGCCAGTAGTATAGGGACGGACCCGGCGGGGAATGAAAAACTGTTTTTT
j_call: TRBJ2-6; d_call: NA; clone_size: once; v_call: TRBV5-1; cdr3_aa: CASSLVASGANVLTF; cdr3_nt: TGCGCCAGCAGCTTAGTGGCGTCTGGGGCCAACGTCCTGACTTTC
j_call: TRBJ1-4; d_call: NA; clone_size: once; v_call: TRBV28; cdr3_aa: CASSLPGEKLFF; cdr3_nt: TGTGCCAGCAGTTTGCCTGGTGAAAAACTGTTTTTT
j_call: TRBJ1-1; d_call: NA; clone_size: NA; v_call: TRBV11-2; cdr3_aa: CASSLEAGSHTEAFF; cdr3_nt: TGTGCCAGCAGCTTAGAGGCAGGGAGTCACACTGAAGCTTTCTTT
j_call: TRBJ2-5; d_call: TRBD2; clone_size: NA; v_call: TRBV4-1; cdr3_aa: CASSQPLAGGNLKETQYF; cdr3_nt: TGCGCCAGCAGCCAACCACTAGCGGGGGGTAACTTAAAAGAGACCCAGTACTTC
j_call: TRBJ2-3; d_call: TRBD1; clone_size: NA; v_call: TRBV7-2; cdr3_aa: CASSLNRGKADTQYF; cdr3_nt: TGTGCCAGCAGCTTGAACAGGGGAAAGGCAGATACGCAGTATTTT
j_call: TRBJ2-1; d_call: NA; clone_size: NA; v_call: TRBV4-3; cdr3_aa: CASSQQAGPNEQFF; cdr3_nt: TGCGCCAGCAGCCAACAGGCGGGGCCCAATGAGCAGTTCTTC
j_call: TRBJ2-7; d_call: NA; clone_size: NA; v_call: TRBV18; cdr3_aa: CASSRISGGGEQYF; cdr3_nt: TGTGCCAGCTCACGTATTTCAGGGGGAGGAGAGCAGTACTTC
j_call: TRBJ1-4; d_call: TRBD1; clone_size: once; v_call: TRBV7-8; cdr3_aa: CASSEGATNEKLFF; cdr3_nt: TGTGCCAGCAGCGAGGGGGCTACTAATGAAAAACTGTTTTTT
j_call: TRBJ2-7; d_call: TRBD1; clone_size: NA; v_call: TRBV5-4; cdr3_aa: CASSSDKTGDLVSYEQYF; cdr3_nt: TGTGCCAGCAGCTCCGATAAGACAGGGGACCTGGTCTCCTACGAGCAGTACTTC
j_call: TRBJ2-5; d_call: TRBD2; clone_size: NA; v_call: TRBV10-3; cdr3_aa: CAISPGGNQETQYF; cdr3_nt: TGTGCCATTTCCCCGGGAGGCAACCAAGAGACCCAGTACTTC
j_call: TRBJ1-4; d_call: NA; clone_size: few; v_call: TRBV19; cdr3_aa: CASSTVWGNGATNEKLFF; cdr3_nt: TGTGCCAGTAGCACCGTCTGGGGAAATGGTGCAACTAATGAAAAACTGTTTTTT
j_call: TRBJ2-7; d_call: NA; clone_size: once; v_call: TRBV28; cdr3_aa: CASSETWEQYF; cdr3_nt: TGTGCCAGCAGCGAGACTTGGGAGCAGTACTTC
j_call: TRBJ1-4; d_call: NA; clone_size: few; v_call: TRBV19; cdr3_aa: CASSTGRPNEKLFF; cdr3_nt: TGTGCCAGCAGCACGGGGCGCCCTAATGAAAAACTGTTTTTT
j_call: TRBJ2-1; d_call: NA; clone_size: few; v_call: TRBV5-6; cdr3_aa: CASSLYLGSALGEQFF; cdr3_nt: TGTGCCAGCAGCTTGTATCTCGGGTCGGCGTTGGGGGAGCAGTTCTTC
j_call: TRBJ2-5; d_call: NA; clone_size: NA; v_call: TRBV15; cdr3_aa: CATSLGDLVETQYF; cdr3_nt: TGTGCCACCTCTTTGGGGGACCTGGTAGAGACCCAGTACTTC
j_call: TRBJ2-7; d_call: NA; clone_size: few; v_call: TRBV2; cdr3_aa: CASSERDEQYF; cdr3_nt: TGTGCCAGCAGTGAACGGGACGAGCAGTACTTC
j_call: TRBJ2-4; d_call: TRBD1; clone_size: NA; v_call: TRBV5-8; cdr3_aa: CASSHLTGGLENIQYF; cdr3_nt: TGTGCCAGCAGCCACCTGACAGGGGGCTTAGAAAACATTCAGTACTTC
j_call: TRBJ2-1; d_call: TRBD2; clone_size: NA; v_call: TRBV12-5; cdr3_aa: CASGLGLAGVYEQFF; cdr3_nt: TGTGCTAGTGGTTTGGGACTAGCGGGGGTCTATGAGCAGTTCTTC
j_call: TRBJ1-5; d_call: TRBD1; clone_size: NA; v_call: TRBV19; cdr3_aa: CATRDRGIQPQHF; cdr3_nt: TGTGCCACGCGGGACAGGGGGATTCAGCCCCAGCATTTT
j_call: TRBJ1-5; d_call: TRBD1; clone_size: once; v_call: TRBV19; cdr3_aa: CASSIDSTGGEPQHF; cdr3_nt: TGTGCCAGTAGTATAGATTCGACAGGGGGTGAGCCCCAGCATTTT
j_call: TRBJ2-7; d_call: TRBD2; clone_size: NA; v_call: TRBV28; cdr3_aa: CASRQRGEEQYF; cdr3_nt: TGTGCCAGCAGGCAACGGGGGGAGGAGCAGTACTTC
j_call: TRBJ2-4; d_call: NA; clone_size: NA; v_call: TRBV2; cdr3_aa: CASTPDRAKNIQYF; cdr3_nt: TGTGCCAGCACCCCCGACAGAGCCAAAAACATTCAGTACTTC
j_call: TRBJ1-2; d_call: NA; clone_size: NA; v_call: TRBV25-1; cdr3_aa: CASSAAAPMRGRGYTF; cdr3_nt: TGTGCCAGCAGTGCCGCGGCTCCCATGAGAGGAAGGGGCTACACCTTC
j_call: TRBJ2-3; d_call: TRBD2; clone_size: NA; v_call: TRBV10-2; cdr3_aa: CASSEGLAGADTQYF; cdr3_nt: TGCGCCAGCAGTGAAGGACTAGCGGGGGCGGATACGCAGTATTTT
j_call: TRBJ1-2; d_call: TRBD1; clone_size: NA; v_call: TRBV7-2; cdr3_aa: CASSPVQGAFRYGYTF; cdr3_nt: TGTGCCAGCAGCCCAGTACAGGGGGCATTTAGGTATGGCTACACCTTC
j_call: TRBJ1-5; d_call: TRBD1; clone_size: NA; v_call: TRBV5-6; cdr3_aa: CASSSTGVHQPQHF; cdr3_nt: TGTGCCAGCAGCTCGACAGGGGTTCATCAGCCCCAGCATTTT
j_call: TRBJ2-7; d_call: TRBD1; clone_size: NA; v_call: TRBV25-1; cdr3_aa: CASSELQGARLEQYF; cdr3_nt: TGTGCCAGCAGTGAACTACAGGGGGCGCGTCTCGAGCAGTACTTC
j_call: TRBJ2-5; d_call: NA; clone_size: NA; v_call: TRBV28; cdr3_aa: CASSGRTFPRQETQYF; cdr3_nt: TGTGCCAGCAGTGGACGAACGTTCCCCCGACAAGAGACCCAGTACTTC
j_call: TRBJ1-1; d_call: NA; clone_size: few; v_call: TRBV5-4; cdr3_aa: CASSLTGVRTEAFF; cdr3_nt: TGTGCCAGCAGCTTGACAGGCGTCCGGACTGAAGCTTTCTTT
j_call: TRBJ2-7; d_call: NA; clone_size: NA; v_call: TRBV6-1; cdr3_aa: CASSEALGRSYEQYF; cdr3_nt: TGTGCCAGCAGTGAAGCATTGGGCCGTTCCTACGAGCAGTACTTC
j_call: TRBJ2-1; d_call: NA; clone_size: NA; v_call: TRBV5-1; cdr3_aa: CASSSGNSYNEQFF; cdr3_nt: TGCGCCAGCAGCTCCGGAAACTCCTACAATGAGCAGTTCTTC
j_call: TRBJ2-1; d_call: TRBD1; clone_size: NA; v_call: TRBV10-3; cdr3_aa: CAISGDREYNEQFF; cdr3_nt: TGTGCCATCAGCGGGGACAGGGAGTACAATGAGCAGTTCTTC
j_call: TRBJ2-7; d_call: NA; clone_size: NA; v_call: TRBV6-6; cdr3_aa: CASSYDRPYRQYF; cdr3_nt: TGTGCCAGCAGTTACGACAGGCCATATAGGCAGTACTTC
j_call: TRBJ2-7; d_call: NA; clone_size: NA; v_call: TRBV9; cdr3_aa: CASSVEQGYEQYF; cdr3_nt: TGTGCCAGCAGCGTAGAACAGGGCTACGAGCAGTACTTC
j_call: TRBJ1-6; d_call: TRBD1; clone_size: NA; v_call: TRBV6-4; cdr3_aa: CASSDGQGYSPLHF; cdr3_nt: TGTGCCAGCAGTGACGGACAGGGGTATTCACCCCTCCACTTT
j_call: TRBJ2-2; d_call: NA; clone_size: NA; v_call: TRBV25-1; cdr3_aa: CASSRLGNTGELFF; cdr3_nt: TGTGCCAGCAGTAGGTTGGGAAACACCGGGGAGCTGTTTTTT
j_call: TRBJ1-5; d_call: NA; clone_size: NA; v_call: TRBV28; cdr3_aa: CASSSVRGQPQHF; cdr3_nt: TGTGCCAGCAGCAGCGTGAGGGGCCAGCCCCAGCATTTT
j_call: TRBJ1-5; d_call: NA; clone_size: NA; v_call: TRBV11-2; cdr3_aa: CASSFGSNQPQHF; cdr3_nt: TGTGCCAGCAGCTTCGGGAGCAATCAGCCCCAGCATTTT
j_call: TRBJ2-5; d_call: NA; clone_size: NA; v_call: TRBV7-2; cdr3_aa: CASSVRRSGETQYF; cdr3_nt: TGTGCCAGCAGCGTTAGACGGTCGGGGGAGACCCAGTACTTC
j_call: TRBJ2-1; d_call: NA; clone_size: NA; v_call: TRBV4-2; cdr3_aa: CASSQVNNEQFF; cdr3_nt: TGTGCCAGCAGCCAAGTTAACAATGAGCAGTTCTTC
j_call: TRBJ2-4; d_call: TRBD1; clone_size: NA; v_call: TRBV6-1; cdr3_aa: CASSGSTGALSLAKNIQYF; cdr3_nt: TGTGCCAGCAGTGGGTCGACAGGGGCCCTCTCGTTGGCCAAAAACATTCAGTACTTC
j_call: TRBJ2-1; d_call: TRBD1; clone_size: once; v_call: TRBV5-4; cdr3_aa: CASSPPRDRNNEQFF; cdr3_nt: TGTGCCAGCAGCCCCCCCCGGGACAGGAACAATGAGCAGTTCTTC
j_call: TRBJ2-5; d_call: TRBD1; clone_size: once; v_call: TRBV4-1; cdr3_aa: CASRATGGLETQYF; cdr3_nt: TGCGCCAGCAGGGCTACAGGGGGCCTTGAGACCCAGTACTTC
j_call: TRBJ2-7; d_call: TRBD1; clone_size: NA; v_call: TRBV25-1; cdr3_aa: CASSEYGWDSYEQYF; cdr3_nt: TGTGCCAGCAGTGAATATGGTTGGGACAGTTACGAGCAGTACTTC
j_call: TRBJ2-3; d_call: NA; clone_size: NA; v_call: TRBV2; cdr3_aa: CASSPGTLDTQYF; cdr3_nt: TGTGCCAGCAGCCCAGGGACTTTAGATACGCAGTATTTT
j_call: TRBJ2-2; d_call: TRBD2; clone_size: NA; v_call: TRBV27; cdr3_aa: CPNGGGTSGYYTGELFF; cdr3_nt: TGCCCCAATGGGGGAGGGACTAGCGGTTACTACACCGGGGAGCTGTTTTTT
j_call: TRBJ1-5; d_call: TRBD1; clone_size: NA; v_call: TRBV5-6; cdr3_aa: CASSPGTGETQPQHF; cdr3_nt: TGTGCCAGCAGCCCCGGGACAGGGGAGACTCAGCCCCAGCATTTT